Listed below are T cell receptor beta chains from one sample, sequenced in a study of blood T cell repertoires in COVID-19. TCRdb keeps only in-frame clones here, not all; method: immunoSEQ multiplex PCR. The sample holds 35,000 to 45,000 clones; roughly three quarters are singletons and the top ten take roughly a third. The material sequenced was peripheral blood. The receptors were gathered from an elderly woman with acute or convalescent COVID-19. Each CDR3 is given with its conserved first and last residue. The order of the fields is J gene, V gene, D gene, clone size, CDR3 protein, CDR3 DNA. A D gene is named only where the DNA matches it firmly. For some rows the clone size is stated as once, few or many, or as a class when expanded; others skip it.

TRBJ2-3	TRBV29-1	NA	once	CSAGRVDTQYF	TGTTCGGCGGGGAGAGTCGATACGCAGTATTTT
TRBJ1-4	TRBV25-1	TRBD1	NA	CASSVGGQGYEKLFF	TGTGCCAGCAGTGTGGGGGGACAGGGATATGAAAAACTGTTTTTT
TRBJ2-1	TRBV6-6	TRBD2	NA	CASSPQIAGGVSPYNEQFF	TGTGCCAGCAGTCCCCAGATAGCGGGGGGGGTCTCGCCCTACAATGAGCAGTTCTTC
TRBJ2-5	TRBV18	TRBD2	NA	CASSPAGEETQYF	TGTGCCAGCTCACCCGCGGGAGAAGAGACCCAGTACTTC
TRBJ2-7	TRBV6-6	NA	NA	CASIGTPPDYEQYF	TGTGCCAGCATCGGGACACCCCCGGACTACGAGCAGTACTTC
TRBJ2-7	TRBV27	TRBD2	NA	CASSSGLGSWSYEQYF	TGTGCCAGCAGTTCCGGACTAGGTTCATGGTCCTACGAGCAGTACTTC
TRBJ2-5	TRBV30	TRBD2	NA	CAWSMGLAETQYF	TGTGCCTGGAGCATGGGACTAGCTGAGACCCAGTACTTC
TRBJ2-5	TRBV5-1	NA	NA	CASSALEEETQYF	TGCGCCAGCAGCGCCCTAGAGGAAGAGACCCAGTACTTC
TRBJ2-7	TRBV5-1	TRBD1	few	CASSLEQGGPYEQYF	TGCGCCAGCAGCTTGGAACAGGGGGGACCCTACGAGCAGTACTTC
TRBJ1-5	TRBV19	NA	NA	CASRNQGWQPQHF	TGTGCCAGTAGAAACCAGGGTTGGCAGCCCCAGCATTTT
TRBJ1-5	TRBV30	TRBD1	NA	CAWRGTGGNQPQHF	TGTGCCTGGAGAGGGACAGGGGGAAATCAGCCCCAGCATTTT